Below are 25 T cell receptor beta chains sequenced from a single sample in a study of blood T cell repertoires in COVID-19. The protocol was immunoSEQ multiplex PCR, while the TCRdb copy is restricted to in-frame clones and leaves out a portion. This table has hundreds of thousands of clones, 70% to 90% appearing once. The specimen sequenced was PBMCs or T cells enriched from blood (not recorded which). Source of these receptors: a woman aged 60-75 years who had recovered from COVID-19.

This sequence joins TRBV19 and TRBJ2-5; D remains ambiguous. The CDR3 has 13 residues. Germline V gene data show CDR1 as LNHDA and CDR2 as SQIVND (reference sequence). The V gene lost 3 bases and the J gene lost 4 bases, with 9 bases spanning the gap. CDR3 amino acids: CASSIRNLETQYF. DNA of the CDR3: TGTGCCAGTAGTATCAGGAACCTAGAGACCCAGTACTTC.

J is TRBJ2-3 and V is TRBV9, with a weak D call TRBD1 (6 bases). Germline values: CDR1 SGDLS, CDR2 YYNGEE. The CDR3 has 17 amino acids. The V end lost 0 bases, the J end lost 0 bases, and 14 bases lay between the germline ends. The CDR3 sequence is CASSVAEGESSTDTQYF. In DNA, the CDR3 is TGTGCCAGCAGCGTAGCCGAGGGGGAATCGAGCACAGATACGCAGTATTTT.

This CDR3 reads CAWSRGIGDTQYF. CDR3 coding DNA: TGTGCCTGGAGTCGGGGAATCGGGGATACGCAGTATTTT. This chain links TRBV30 with TRBJ2-3, with D possibly being TRBD2 (5 bases). The CDR3 is made up of 13 amino acids. The germline CDR1 and CDR2 sequences are GTSNPN and SVGIG (reference sequence). V was cut by 2 bases and J by 6 bases, with 12 bases left in between.

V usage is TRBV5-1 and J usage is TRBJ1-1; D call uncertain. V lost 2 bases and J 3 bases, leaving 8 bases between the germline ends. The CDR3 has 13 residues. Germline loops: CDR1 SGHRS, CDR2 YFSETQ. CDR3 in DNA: TGCGCCAGCAGCTTCTCAGAAGACACTGAAGCTTTCTTT. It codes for CASSFSEDTEAFF.

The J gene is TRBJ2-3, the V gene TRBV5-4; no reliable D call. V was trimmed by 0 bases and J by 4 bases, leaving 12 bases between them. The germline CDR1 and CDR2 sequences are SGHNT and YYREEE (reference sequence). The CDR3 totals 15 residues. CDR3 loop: CASSLEVDEADTQYF. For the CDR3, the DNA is TGTGCCAGCAGCTTGGAGGTAGATGAGGCAGATACGCAGTATTTT.

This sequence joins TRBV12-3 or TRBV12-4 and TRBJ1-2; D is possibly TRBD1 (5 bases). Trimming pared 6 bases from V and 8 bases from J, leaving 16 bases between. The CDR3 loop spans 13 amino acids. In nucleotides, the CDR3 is TGTGCCAGCAGAACCGACAGTAGAATAGGCTACACCTTC. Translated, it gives CASRTDSRIGYTF.

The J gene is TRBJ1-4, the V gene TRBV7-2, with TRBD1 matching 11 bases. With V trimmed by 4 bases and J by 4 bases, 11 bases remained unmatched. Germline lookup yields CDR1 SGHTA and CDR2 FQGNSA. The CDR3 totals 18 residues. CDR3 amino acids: CASSSYSPGTGGNEKLFF. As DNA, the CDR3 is TGTGCCAGCAGCTCCTACTCCCCCGGGACAGGGGGTAATGAAAAACTGTTTTTT.

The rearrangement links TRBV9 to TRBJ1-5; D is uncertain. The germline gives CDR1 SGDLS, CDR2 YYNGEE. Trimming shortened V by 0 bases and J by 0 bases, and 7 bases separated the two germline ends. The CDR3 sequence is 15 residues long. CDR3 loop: CASSVGGHSNQPQHF. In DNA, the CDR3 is TGTGCCAGCAGCGTAGGAGGGCATAGCAATCAGCCCCAGCATTTT. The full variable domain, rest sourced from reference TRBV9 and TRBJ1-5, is DSGVTQTPKHLITATGQRVTLRCSPRSGDLSVYWYQQSLDQGLQFLIQYYNGEERAKGNILERFSAQQFPDLHSELNLSSLELGDSALYFCASSVGGHSNQPQHFGDGTRLSIL.

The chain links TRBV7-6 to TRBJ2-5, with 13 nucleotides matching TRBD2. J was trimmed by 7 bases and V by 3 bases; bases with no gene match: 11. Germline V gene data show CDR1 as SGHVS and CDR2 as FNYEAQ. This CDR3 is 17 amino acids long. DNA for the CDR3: TGTGCCAGCAGCTTTAGGACTAGCGGGGGCCAGGACCTGACCCAGTACTTC. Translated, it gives CASSFRTSGGQDLTQYF. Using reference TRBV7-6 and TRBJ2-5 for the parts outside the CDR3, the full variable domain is GAGVSQSPRYKVTKRGQDVALRCDPISGHVSLYWYRQALGQGPEFLTYFNYEAQQDKSGLPNDRFSAERPEGSISTLTIQRTEQRDSAMYRCASSFRTSGGQDLTQYFGPGTRLLVL.

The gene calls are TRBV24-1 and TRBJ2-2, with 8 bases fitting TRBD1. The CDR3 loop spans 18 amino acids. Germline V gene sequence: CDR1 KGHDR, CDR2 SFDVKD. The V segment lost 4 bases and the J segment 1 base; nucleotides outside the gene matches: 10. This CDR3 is CATSDPRTGYRNTGELFF. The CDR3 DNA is TGTGCCACCAGTGACCCGCGGACAGGGTACAGGAACACCGGGGAGCTGTTTTTT.

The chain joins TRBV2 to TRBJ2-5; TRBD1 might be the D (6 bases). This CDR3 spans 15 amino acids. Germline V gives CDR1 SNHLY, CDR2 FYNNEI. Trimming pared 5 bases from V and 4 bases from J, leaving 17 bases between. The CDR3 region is CASSPRQAPRETQYF. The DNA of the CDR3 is TGTGCCAGCAGTCCCAGACAGGCCCCCAGAGAGACCCAGTACTTC.

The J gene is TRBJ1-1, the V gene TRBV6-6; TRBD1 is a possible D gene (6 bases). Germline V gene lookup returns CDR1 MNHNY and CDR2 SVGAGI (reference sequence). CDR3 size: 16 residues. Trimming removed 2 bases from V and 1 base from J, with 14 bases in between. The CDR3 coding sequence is TGTGCCAGCAGTTACGAGGGGGGGGCCTCGAACACTGAAGCTTTCTTT. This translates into CASSYEGGASNTEAFF.

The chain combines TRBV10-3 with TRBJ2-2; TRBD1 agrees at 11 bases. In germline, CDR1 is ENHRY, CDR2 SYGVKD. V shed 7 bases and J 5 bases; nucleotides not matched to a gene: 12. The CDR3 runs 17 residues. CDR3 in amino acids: CAITAGQGARKTGELFF. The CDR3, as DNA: TGTGCCATCACCGCAGGACAGGGGGCGAGGAAAACCGGGGAGCTGTTTTTT.

The CDR3 bases are TGCGCCAGCAGCTTGGTAGGACTGAGTGAGCAGTTCTTC. The encoded protein is CASSLVGLSEQFF. J is TRBJ2-1 and V is TRBV5-1; possible D gene TRBD2, 5 bases. This CDR3 has 13 amino acids. The ends were cut back, 0 bases at V and 9 bases at J, with 10 bases in the middle. Germline V gene data show CDR1 as SGHRS and CDR2 as YFSETQ.

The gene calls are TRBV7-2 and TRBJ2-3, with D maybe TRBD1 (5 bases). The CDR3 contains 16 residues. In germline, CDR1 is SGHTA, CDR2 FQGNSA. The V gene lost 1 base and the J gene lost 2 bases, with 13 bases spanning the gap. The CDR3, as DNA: TGTGCCAGCAGCTTAGGACGACAGCCATACACAGATACGCAGTATTTT. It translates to CASSLGRQPYTDTQYF.

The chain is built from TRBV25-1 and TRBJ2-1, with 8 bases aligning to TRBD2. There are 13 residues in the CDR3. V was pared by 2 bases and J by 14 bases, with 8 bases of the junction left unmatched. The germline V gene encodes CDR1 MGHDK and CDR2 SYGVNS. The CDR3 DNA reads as TGTGCCAGCAGTGAAATGGCGGGGGGCCGGAAGTTCTTC. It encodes CASSEMAGGRKFF.

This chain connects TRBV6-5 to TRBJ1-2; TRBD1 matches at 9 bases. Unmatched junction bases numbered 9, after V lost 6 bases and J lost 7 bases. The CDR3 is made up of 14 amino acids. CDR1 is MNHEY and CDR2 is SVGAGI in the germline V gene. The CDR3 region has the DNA TGTGCCAGCAGCCCCCCCGGGACAGGGTTTGGCTACACCTTC. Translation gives CASSPPGTGFGYTF.

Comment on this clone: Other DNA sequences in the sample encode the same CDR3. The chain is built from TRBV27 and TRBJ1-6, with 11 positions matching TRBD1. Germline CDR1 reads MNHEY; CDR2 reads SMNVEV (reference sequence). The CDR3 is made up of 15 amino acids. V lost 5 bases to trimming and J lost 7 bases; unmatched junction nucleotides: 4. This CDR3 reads CASSPGQGANSPLHF. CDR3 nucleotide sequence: TGTGCCAGCAGTCCAGGACAGGGGGCCAATTCACCCCTCCACTTT.

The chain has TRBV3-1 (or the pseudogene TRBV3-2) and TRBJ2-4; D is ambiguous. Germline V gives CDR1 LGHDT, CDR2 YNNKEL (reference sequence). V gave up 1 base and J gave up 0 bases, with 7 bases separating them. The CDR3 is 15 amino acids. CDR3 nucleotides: TGTGCCAGCAGCCAAGCAGGTCTAGCCAAAAACATTCAGTACTTC. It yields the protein CASSQAGLAKNIQYF.

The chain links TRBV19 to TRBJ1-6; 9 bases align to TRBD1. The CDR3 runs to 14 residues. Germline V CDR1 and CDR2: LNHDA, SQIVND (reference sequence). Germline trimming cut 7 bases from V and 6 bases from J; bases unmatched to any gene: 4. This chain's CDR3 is CASNPGQGNSPLHF. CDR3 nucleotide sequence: TGTGCCAGTAACCCGGGACAGGGTAATTCACCCCTCCACTTT.

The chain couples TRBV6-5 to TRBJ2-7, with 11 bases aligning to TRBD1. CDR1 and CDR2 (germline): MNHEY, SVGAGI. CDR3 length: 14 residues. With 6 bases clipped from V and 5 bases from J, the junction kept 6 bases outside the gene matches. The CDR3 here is CASRSGQGAHEQYV. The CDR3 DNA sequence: TGTGCCAGCAGGTCTGGACAGGGGGCACACGAGCAGTACGTC.

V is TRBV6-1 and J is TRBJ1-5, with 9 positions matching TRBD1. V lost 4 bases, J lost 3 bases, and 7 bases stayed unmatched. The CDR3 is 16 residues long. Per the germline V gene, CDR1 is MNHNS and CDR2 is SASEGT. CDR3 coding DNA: TGTGCCAGCAGTGTCGGGTACAGGGGGCCCAATCAGCCCCAGCATTTT. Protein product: CASSVGYRGPNQPQHF.

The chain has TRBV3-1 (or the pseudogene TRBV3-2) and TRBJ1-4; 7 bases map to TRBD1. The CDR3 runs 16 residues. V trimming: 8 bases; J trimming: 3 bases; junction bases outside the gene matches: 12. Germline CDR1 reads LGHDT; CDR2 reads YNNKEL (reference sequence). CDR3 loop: CASGRQGAVANEKLFF. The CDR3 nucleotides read TGTGCCAGCGGGAGACAGGGTGCGGTGGCTAATGAAAAACTGTTTTTT.

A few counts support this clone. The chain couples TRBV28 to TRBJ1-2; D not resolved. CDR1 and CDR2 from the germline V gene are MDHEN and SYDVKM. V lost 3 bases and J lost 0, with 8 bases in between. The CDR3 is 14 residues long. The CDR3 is CASSLGRTNYGYTF. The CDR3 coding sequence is TGTGCCAGCAGTTTGGGCAGAACTAACTATGGCTACACCTTC.

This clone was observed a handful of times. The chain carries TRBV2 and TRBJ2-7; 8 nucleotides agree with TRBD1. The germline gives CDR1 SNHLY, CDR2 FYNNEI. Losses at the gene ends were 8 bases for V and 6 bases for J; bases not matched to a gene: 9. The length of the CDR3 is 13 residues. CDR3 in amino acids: CASLWTGQGEQYF. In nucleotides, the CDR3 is TGTGCCAGCCTTTGGACAGGGCAGGGCGAGCAGTACTTC.